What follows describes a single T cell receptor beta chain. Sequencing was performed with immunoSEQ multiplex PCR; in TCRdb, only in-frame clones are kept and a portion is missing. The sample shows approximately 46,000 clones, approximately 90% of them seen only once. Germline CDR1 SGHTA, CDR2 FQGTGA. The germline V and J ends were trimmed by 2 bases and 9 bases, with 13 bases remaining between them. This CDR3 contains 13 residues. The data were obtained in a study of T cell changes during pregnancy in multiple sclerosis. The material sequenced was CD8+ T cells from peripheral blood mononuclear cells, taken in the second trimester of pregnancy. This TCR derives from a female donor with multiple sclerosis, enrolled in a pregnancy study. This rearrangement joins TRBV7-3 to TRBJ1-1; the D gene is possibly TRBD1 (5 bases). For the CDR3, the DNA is TGTGCCAGCAGCTTACAGGGTGGGTATCAAGCTTTCTTT. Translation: CASSLQGGYQAFF.